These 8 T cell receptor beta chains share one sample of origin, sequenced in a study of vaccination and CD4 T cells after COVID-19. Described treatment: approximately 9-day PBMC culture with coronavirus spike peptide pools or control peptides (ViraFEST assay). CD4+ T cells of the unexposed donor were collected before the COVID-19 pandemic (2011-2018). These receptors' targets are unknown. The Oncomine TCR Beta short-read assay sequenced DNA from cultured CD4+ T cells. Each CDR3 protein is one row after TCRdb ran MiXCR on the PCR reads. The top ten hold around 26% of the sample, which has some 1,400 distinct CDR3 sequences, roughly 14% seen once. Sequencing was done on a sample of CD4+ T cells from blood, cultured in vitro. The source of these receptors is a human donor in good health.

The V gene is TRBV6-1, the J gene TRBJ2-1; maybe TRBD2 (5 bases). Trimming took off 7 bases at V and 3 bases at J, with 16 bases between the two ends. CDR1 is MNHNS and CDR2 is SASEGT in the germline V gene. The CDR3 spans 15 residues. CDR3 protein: CASTRPLGNYNEQFF. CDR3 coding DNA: TGTGCCAGCACCCGCCCACTAGGGAACTACAATGAGCAGTTCTTC.

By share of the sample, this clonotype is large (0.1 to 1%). CDR3 amino acids: CSATAGGFGYGYTF. The CDR3 DNA reads as TGCAGTGCTACCGCAGGGGGCTTTGGCTATGGCTACACCTTC. The V and J genes are TRBV20-1 and TRBJ1-2, with TRBD1 identical over 8 bases. Germline V gene lookup returns CDR1 DFQATT and CDR2 SNEGSKA (reference sequence). The CDR3 sequence is 14 residues long. The J segment lost 4 bases and the V segment lost 4 bases, leaving 8 bases of the junction unmatched.

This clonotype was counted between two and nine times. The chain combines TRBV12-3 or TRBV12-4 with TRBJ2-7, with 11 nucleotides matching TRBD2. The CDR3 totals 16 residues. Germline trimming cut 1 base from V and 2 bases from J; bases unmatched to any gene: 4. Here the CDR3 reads CASSLGELAGAYEQYF. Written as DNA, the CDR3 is TGTGCCAGCAGTTTAGGAGAACTAGCGGGGGCCTACGAGCAGTACTTC.

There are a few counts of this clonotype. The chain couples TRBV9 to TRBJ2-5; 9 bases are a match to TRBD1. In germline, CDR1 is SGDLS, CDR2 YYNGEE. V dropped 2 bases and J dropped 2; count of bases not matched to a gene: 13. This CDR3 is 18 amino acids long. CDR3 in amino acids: CASSVEPPGGTGQETQYF. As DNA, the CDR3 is TGTGCCAGCAGCGTTGAGCCCCCGGGCGGGACAGGGCAAGAGACCCAGTACTTC.

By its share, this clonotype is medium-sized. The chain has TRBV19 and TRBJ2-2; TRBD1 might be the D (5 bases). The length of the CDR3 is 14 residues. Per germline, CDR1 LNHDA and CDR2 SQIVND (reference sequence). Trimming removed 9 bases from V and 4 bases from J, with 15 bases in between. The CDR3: CARIGEVGTGELFF. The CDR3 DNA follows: TGTGCCAGGATAGGGGAAGTCGGCACCGGGGAGCTGTTTTTT.

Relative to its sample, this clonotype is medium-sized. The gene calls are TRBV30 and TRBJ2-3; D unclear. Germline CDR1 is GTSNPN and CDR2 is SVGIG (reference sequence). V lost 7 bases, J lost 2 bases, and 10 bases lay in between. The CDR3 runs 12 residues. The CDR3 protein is CAFPHDTDTQYF. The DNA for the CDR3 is TGTGCCTTCCCCCACGACACAGATACGCAGTATTTT.

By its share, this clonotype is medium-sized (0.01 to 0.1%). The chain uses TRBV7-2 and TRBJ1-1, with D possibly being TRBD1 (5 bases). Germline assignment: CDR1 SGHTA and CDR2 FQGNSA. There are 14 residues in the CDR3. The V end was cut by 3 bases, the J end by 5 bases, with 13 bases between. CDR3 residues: CASSFDSLRTEAFF. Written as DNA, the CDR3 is TGTGCCAGCAGCTTCGACAGCCTGCGGACTGAAGCTTTCTTT.

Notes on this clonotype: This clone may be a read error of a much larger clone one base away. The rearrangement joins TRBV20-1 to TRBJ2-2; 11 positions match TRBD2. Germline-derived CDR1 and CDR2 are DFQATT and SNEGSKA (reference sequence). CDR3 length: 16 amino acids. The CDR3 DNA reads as TGCAGTGCTAGAGATTCGACTAGCGGGAACACCAGGGAGCTGTTTTTT. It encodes CSARDSTSGNTRELFF.